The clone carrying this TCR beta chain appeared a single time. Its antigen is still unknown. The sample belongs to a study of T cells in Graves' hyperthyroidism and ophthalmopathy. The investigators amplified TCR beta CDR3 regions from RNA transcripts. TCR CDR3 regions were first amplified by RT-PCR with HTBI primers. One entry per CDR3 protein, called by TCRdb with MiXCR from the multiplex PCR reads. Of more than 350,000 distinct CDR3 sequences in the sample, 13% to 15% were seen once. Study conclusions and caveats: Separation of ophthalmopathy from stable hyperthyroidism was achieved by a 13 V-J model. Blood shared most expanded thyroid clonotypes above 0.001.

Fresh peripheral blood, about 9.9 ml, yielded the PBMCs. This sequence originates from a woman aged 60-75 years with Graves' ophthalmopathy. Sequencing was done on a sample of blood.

The CDR3 region has the DNA TGTGCCAGCAGTTTAGGACGGCCGAGCTACGAGCAGTACTTC. Amino acid sequence: CASSLGRPSYEQYF. The chain is built from TRBV12-3 or TRBV12-4 and TRBJ2-7; D ambiguous. Trimming took 1 base from V and 3 from J, leaving 10 bases between them. The CDR3 sequence is 14 residues long.